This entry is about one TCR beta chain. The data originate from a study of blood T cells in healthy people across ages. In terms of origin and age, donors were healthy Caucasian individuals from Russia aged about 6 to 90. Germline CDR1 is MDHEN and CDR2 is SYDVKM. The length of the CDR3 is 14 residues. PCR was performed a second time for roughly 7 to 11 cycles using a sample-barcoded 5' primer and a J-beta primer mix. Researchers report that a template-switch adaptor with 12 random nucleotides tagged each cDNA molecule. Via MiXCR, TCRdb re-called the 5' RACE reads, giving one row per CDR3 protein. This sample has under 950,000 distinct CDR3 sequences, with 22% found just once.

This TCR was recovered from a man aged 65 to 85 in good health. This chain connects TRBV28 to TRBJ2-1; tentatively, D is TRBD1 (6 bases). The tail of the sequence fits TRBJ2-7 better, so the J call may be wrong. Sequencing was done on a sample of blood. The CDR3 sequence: CASSSRDNVYEQYF. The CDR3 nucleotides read TGTGCCAGCAGTTCACGGGACAATGTTTACGAGCAGTACTTC.